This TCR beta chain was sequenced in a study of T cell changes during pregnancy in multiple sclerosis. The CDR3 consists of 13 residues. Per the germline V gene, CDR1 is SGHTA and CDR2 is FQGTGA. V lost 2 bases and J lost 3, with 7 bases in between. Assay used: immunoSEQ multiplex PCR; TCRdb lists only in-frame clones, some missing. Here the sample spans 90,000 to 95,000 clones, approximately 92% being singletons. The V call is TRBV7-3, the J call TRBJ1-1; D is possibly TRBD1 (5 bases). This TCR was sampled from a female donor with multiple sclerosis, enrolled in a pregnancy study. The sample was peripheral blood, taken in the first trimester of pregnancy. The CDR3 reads CASSLRGDTEAFF. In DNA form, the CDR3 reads TGTGCCAGCAGCTTACGGGGGGACACTGAAGCTTTCTTT.